Presented here are 20 T cell receptor beta chains from one specimen sequenced in a study of beta chain features in type 1 diabetes. Study results and caveats: Shorter TCRB CDR3s, moderately but significantly so, were found in Type 1 diabetes patients in all four CD4+ subsets.

The authors reverse transcribed all of the isolated RNA, so sequencing captured expressed TCRB transcripts. Using immunoSEQ multiplex PCR, the repertoire was profiled, and TCRdb retains in-frame clones only, with some absent. The repertoire holds tens of thousands of clones, with 68% as singletons. These TCRs are of unknown antigen specificity. Sequencing input: stem cell memory CD4+ T cells from blood. The receptor source for this set is a woman aged 35 to 49 with type 1 diabetes.

The chain is built from TRBV2 and TRBJ1-2; D possibly corresponds to TRBD1 (6 bases). The length of the CDR3 is 14 residues. Germline loops: CDR1 SNHLY, CDR2 FYNNEI. V lost 5 bases and J 0 bases, leaving 10 bases between the germline ends. This chain's CDR3 is CASSSGVPNYGYTF. CDR3 sequence (DNA): TGTGCCAGCAGTTCAGGGGTCCCTAACTATGGCTACACCTTC.

The rearrangement uses TRBV4-1 and TRBJ2-7; D unresolved. Per germline, CDR1 MGHRA and CDR2 YSYEKL. Trimming took off 0 bases at V and 2 bases at J, with 11 bases between the two ends. This CDR3 has 15 amino acids. The CDR3: CASSQEQSTAYEQYF. The CDR3 DNA is TGCGCCAGCAGCCAAGAGCAGTCCACCGCCTACGAGCAGTACTTC.

The V and J genes are TRBV19 and TRBJ1-5, with D tentatively TRBD1 (6 bases). This CDR3 is built from 14 residues. V lost 11 bases and J 1 base, leaving 15 bases between the germline ends. The germline V gene encodes CDR1 LNHDA and CDR2 SQIVND (reference sequence). The CDR3 loop reads CARVGGGSNQPQHF. The CDR3 DNA reads TGTGCCCGGGTAGGGGGAGGGAGCAATCAGCCCCAGCATTTT.

The V gene is TRBV6-6, the J gene TRBJ2-7; D not certain. V was clipped by 6 bases and J by 4 bases, with 7 bases between them. Per the germline V gene, CDR1 is MNHNY and CDR2 is SVGAGI (reference sequence). The CDR3 runs to 11 residues. The CDR3 sequence is CASSTFYEQYF. The CDR3 DNA reads TGTGCCAGCAGCACTTTTTACGAGCAGTACTTC.

The rearrangement joins TRBV19 to TRBJ1-2; no clear D. This CDR3 has 12 amino acids. Looked up from germline, CDR1 is LNHDA and CDR2 is SQIVND (reference sequence). V lost 3 bases and J lost 3, with 5 bases in between. CDR3 nucleotides: TGTGCCAGTAGTATGGCCGACTATGGCTACACCTTC. Translation gives CASSMADYGYTF.

This chain joins TRBV20-1 and TRBJ1-5, with a possible D match to TRBD1 (5 bases). The CDR3 contains 10 residues. In germline, CDR1 is DFQATT, CDR2 SNEGSKA (reference sequence). Deletions cut 5 bases from V and 7 bases from J, with 6 bases between. CDR3 protein: CSAQGQPQHF. DNA of the CDR3: TGCAGTGCTCAGGGCCAGCCCCAGCATTTT.

The chain is built from TRBV5-1 and TRBJ1-1, with D possibly being TRBD1 (5 bases). Germline CDR1 SGHRS, CDR2 YFSETQ. Trimming left V 2 bases short and J 10 bases short, with 24 bases between. This CDR3 has 16 amino acids. The CDR3 DNA sequence: TGCGCCAGCAGCTTTTCCGAAGGGGTGGAGGGGTTGGGAGCTTTCTTT. Protein: CASSFSEGVEGLGAFF. Full variable domain (missing parts from reference TRBV5-1 and TRBJ1-1): KAGVTQTPRYLIKTRGQQVTLSCSPISGHRSVSWYQQTPGQGLQFLFEYFSETQRNKGNFPGRFSGRQFSNSRSEMNVSTLELGDSALYLCASSFSEGVEGLGAFFGQGTRLTVV.

The chain joins TRBV28 to TRBJ1-2, with a weak D call TRBD1 (6 bases). CDR3 length equals 14 residues. Looked up from germline, CDR1 is MDHEN and CDR2 is SYDVKM. Trimming took 6 bases from V and 14 from J, leaving 25 bases between them. The CDR3 bases are TGTGCCAGCAGCCCGGGACATGGGGCTTATGTGGGGACCTTC. Protein: CASSPGHGAYVGTF.

V gene TRBV7-2 combines with J gene TRBJ1-1; maybe TRBD1 (5 bases). The CDR3 loop spans 13 amino acids. Germline V lookup: CDR1 SGHTA, CDR2 FQGNSA. Trimming stripped 5 bases from V and 7 bases from J, with 14 bases between. The CDR3 protein is CASSGHRKGEAFF. The CDR3 DNA follows: TGTGCCAGCAGCGGACACCGAAAGGGTGAAGCTTTCTTT.

This chain links TRBV11-3 with TRBJ2-1, with 14 bases that match TRBD2. V gave up 5 bases and J gave up 4 bases; unmatched junction bases: 4. Germline-derived CDR1 and CDR2 are SGHNT and YENEEA. CDR3 length: 16 amino acids. CDR3 in DNA: TGTGCCAGCAGCCCCGGGACTAGCGGGAGTTACAATGAGCAGTTCTTC. Translation: CASSPGTSGSYNEQFF.

This clone was recorded only once. This chain joins TRBV25-1 and TRBJ2-1; TRBD2 matches 9 bases. From germline, CDR1 is MGHDK and CDR2 SYGVNS. The CDR3 totals 16 residues. V gave up 1 base and J gave up 4 bases; unmatched junction bases: 5. Written as DNA, the CDR3 is TGTGCCAGCAGTGAATTTGTTAGCGGGAGATACAATGAGCAGTTCTTC. Protein: CASSEFVSGRYNEQFF.

V usage is TRBV7-2 and J usage is TRBJ2-7; possible D gene TRBD1, 6 bases. Between the trimmed V and J ends, which lost 4 bases and 2 bases, there was a span of 12 bases. The CDR3 consists of 14 residues. From germline, CDR1 is SGHTA and CDR2 FQGNSA. The CDR3 loop reads CASSSDSWTYEQYF. The DNA of the CDR3 is TGTGCCAGCAGCTCGGACAGCTGGACCTACGAGCAGTACTTC.

There are a few counts of this clone. The chain employs TRBV7-9 and TRBJ2-7; TRBD2 matches at 13 bases. The CDR3 covers 16 residues. CDR1 SEHNR and CDR2 FQNEAQ come from the germline V gene (reference sequence). Germline trimming cut 5 bases from V and 0 bases from J; bases unmatched to any gene: 4. The CDR3 sequence: CASSRLAGGLSYEQYF. The CDR3 DNA reads as TGTGCCAGCAGCAGACTAGCGGGAGGCCTCTCCTACGAGCAGTACTTC. Based on the CDR3 plus reference TRBV7-9 and TRBJ2-7, the full variable domain is DTGVSQNPRHKITKRGQNVTFRCDPISEHNRLYWYRQTLGQGPEFLTYFQNEAQLEKSRLLSDRFSAERPKGSFSTLEIQRTEQGDSAMYLCASSRLAGGLSYEQYFGPGTRLTVT.

In its sample, this clone was seen a few times. The chain combines TRBV6-6 with TRBJ2-5; no clear D. CDR1 MNHNY and CDR2 SVGAGI come from the germline V gene (reference sequence). The CDR3 has 16 amino acids. V was pared by 0 bases and J by 0 bases, with 11 bases between. The DNA for the CDR3 is TGTGCCAGCAGTTACTCGACGGCGCAGGACCAAGAGACCCAGTACTTC. Its protein is CASSYSTAQDQETQYF.

This clone was counted only a few times. The chain is built from TRBV7-9 and TRBJ1-5; D is unclear. Germline assignment: CDR1 SEHNR and CDR2 FQNEAQ (reference sequence). CDR3 length equals 14 residues. V lost 4 bases and J 6 bases, leaving 13 bases between the germline ends. For the CDR3, the DNA is TGTGCCAGCAGCTCCCCCCGGGAAAGTCAGCCCCAGCATTTT. This encodes CASSSPRESQPQHF.

This chain connects TRBV5-1 to TRBJ2-7, with 8 bases fitting TRBD2. After removal of 5 bases from V and 7 bases from J, the junction contained 8 bases not matched to a gene. Germline V gene data show CDR1 as SGHRS and CDR2 as YFSETQ. This CDR3 region has 13 residues. This CDR3 reads CASSRSGTREQYF. The CDR3 DNA follows: TGCGCCAGCAGTCGCTCCGGGACTAGAGAGCAGTACTTC.

This clone was recorded once. The chain is built from TRBV7-9 and TRBJ1-6, with 7 bases lining up with TRBD1. There are 14 residues in the CDR3. V was pared by 3 bases and J by 5 bases, with 1 base of the junction left unmatched. Germline CDR1 and CDR2: SEHNR and FQNEAQ (reference sequence). The CDR3 region has the DNA TGTGCCAGCAGCTTCGGGACAGATAATTCACCCCTCCACTTT. As protein: CASSFGTDNSPLHF.

This chain uses TRBV7-2 with TRBJ2-7; possibly TRBD2 for D (5 bases). The CDR3 length is 15 residues. V lost 1 base and J lost 2, with 12 bases in between. In germline, CDR1 is SGHTA, CDR2 FQGNSA. This chain's CDR3 is CASSLVPSGPYEQYF. For the CDR3, the DNA is TGTGCCAGCAGCTTAGTTCCCAGCGGTCCCTACGAGCAGTACTTC.

The rearrangement joins TRBV2 to TRBJ2-1, with TRBD2 matching over 7 bases. This CDR3 has 14 amino acids. CDR1 and CDR2 from the germline V gene are SNHLY and FYNNEI. Trimming removed 9 bases from V and 6 bases from J; junction bases left unmatched: 11. CDR3 sequence: CASCRDYGTNEQFF. CDR3 sequence (DNA): TGTGCCAGTTGCCGGGACTATGGGACCAATGAGCAGTTCTTC.

V is TRBV28 and J is TRBJ2-3; 15 bases fit TRBD2. V trimming: 7 bases; J trimming: 2 bases; junction bases outside the gene matches: 10. Germline V gives CDR1 MDHEN, CDR2 SYDVKM. This CDR3 contains 18 residues. In DNA form, the CDR3 reads TGTGCCAGCACTCTAAAAGGACTAGCGGGAGGGACCACAGATACGCAGTATTTT. Its translation is CASTLKGLAGGTTDTQYF.